The 25 T cell receptor gamma chains below were found in one sample sequenced in a study of γδ T cells in repeated Plasmodium falciparum infection. TCRdb ran CATT on the multiplex PCR reads. Among tens of thousands of gamma-chain clones, less than 3.5% were seen once, and the ten largest hold about 30%. Bulk repertoires came from Vgamma9/Vdelta2+ or Vdelta2-negative gammadelta T cells flow-sorted from PBMC. Sequencing input: gamma-delta T cells from blood. These receptors were taken from a pool of human donors (malaria-infected and uninfected, not separated).

Comment on this clone: The protein in TCRdb stems from a much larger clone and differs at residue 11 from this DNA's translation, likely a read error; here the protein is translated from the DNA. V is TRGV4 and J is TRGJ1 or TRGJ2. From germline, CDR1 is EGSTGY and CDR2 YDSYTSSV. This CDR3 contains 14 residues. The CDR3 nucleotides read TGTGCCACCTGGGATGGCCGTCGCGATTATAATAAACTCTTT. Amino acid sequence: CATWDGRRDYNKLF.

This clone occurred a few times. This likely came from a read error, as a far larger clone is one base away. CDR3 DNA sequence: TGTGCCACCTGGGACCGCTGGAAACTCTTT. Amino acids: CATWDRWKLF. The chain recombines TRGV3 with TRGJ1 or TRGJ2. Assignment of the J gene here rests on matching the DNA to germline, because TCRdb gives none. With V trimmed by 3 bases and J by 12 bases, 5 bases remained unmatched. The CDR3 has 10 residues. Germline V gene lookup returns CDR1 VTNTFY and CDR2 YDVSTARD (reference sequence).

This clone was observed many times. This DNA's translation and the protein TCRdb lists, from a much larger clone, do not match at residue 10, likely due to a read error; the protein shown is translated from the DNA. The sample has other DNA sequences that encode this CDR3 too. The J gene is TRGJP2, the V gene TRGV9. Because TCRdb records no J gene, it was assigned here through a match of the DNA to germline. This CDR3 has 14 amino acids. Germline V CDR1 and CDR2: GITISATS, ISYDGTV (reference sequence). The CDR3: CALWTYSSDRIKTF. DNA of the CDR3: TGTGCCTTGTGGACTTATAGTAGTGATCGGATCAAGACGTTT.

This clone came up many times. A far larger clone differs by one base, so this is likely a read error. Additional DNA sequences in this sample encode the identical CDR3. The V gene was identified as TRGV9, while no J gene was called. Germline-derived CDR1 and CDR2 are GITISATS and ISYDGTV (reference sequence). This CDR3 is built from 15 residues. CDR3 sequence: CALWEEFSNYYKKLF. CDR3 bases: TGTGCCTTGTGGGAGGAATTTTCGAATTATTATAAGAAGCTCTTT.

This clone was seen at least ten times. The TCRdb protein, from a much larger clone, departs from this DNA's translation at residue 10, likely by read error; the protein shown derives from the DNA. The chain carries TRGV9 and TRGJ1 or TRGJ2. The length of the CDR3 is 12 residues. Looked up from germline, CDR1 is GITISATS and CDR2 is ISYDGTV (reference sequence). J lost 14 bases, V lost 2 bases, and 12 bases had no gene match. CDR3 coding DNA: TGTGCCTTGTGGGAGGGGAGTGATGAGGAACTCTTT. Translation: CALWEGSDEELF.

This clone turned up a few times. A read error likely explains this, since a far larger clone differs by one base. Within the sample, other DNA sequences also encode this same CDR3. V gene TRGV9 combines with J gene TRGJ1 or TRGJ2. CDR1 and CDR2 from the germline V gene are GITISATS and ISYDGTV (reference sequence). This CDR3 has 14 amino acids. Trimming cost V 0 bases and J 5 bases; bases outside gene matches: 7. The CDR3 DNA reads TGTGCCTTGTGGGAGGTGGTCCTAGATTATAAGAAACTCTTT. Its translation: CALWEVVLDYKKLF.

This clone was seen more than once but under ten times. TCRdb assigns this DNA the protein of a much larger clone, which departs from its translation at residue 11; this likely reflects a read error, and the protein shown comes from translating the DNA. As DNA, the CDR3 is TGTGCCTTGTGGGAATTTAGTGATTGGATCGAGACGTTT. Protein sequence: CALWEFSDWIETF. Here the V gene is TRGV9, but the J gene went uncalled. Germline lookup yields CDR1 GITISATS and CDR2 ISYDGTV (reference sequence). The CDR3 has 13 residues.

This clone has at least ten counts. TCRdb has a much larger clone's protein, which differs at residue 13 from the translation of this DNA, likely because of a read error; what is shown is the protein translated from the DNA. This rearrangement joins TRGV4 to TRGJP1. There are 15 residues in the CDR3. The germline V gene encodes CDR1 EGSTGY and CDR2 YDSYTSSV. This CDR3 reads CATWGIYTTGWFEIF. The CDR3 DNA sequence: TGTGCCACCTGGGGAATCTATACCACTGGTTGGTTCGAGATATTT.

There are a few counts of this clone. A far more abundant clone sits one base away, making this likely a read error. No DNA is shown, since the ends of the CDR3 on it are uncertain; the CDR3 is the one TCRdb lists. There is no J gene call, but TRGV2 is given as the V gene. CDR1 is EGSNGY and CDR2 is YDSYNSKV in the germline V gene. The length of the CDR3 is 28 amino acids, counting both ends. CDR3 in amino acids: CATWDDRNSLAVEQHLLSQVSIGRIQHF.

The chain uses TRGV3 and TRGJP2. Assignment of the J gene here rests on matching the DNA to germline, because TCRdb gives none. The V segment lost 0 bases and the J segment 1 base; nucleotides outside the gene matches: 8. Germline values: CDR1 VTNTFY, CDR2 YDVSTARD (reference sequence). The CDR3 consists of 17 residues. CDR3 sequence reads: CATWDRWRGSSDWIKTF. CDR3 DNA: TGTGCCACCTGGGACAGGTGGAGGGGTAGTAGTGATTGGATCAAGACGTTT.

This rearrangement joins TRGV2 to TRGJ1 or TRGJ2. In the absence of a J gene in TCRdb, the DNA was matched to germline to assign it here. The V gene's germline CDR1 is EGSNGY and CDR2 YDSYNSKV. The CDR3 is made up of 17 amino acids. Losses at the gene ends were 0 bases for V and 3 bases for J; bases not matched to a gene: 14. DNA of the CDR3: TGTGCCACCTGGGACGGGCCGGCTTCCCCTTCTTATTATAAGAAACTCTTT. Translation gives CATWDGPASPSYYKKLF.

In its sample, this clone was seen many times. TCRdb's protein, taken from a much larger clone, differs from this DNA's translation at residue 5, likely owing to a read error; the protein displayed comes from the DNA. V usage is TRGV9 and J usage is TRGJ1 or TRGJ2. CDR3 length: 13 amino acids. Germline assignment: CDR1 GITISATS and CDR2 ISYDGTV (reference sequence). Trimming cost V 4 bases and J 3 bases; bases outside gene matches: 6. The CDR3 DNA is TGTGCCTTGTGGGATGACAGTTATTATAAGAAACTCTTT. This gives the protein CALWDDSYYKKLF.

This clone occurred many times. The protein recorded in TCRdb matches a much larger clone and deviates from this DNA's translation at residue 10, suggesting a read error; the protein here is obtained by translating the DNA. V is TRGV2 and J is TRGJ1 or TRGJ2. TCRdb lists no J gene, so it was determined here by aligning the DNA to germline. The CDR3 is 16 residues long. With 1 base clipped from V and 3 bases from J, the junction kept 12 bases outside the gene matches. CDR1 is EGSNGY and CDR2 is YDSYNSKV in the germline V gene. The CDR3 DNA reads TGTGCCACCTGGGACGGTATACGTTCGAGTTATTATAAGAAACTCTTT. It is translated as CATWDGIRSSYYKKLF.

This clone has more than one count but fewer than ten. The protein given by TCRdb reflects a much larger clone and differs at residue 5 from this DNA's translation, likely from a read error; the protein shown is the DNA's translation. The V gene is TRGV5, the J gene TRGJP2. The J gene, not given by TCRdb, was assigned here from a germline match of the nucleotide sequence. Trimming at V came to 6 bases and at J to 3 bases, leaving 7 bases not matched to a gene. Germline CDR1 VINAFY, CDR2 YDVSNSKD. The CDR3 covers 14 residues. The CDR3 reads CATWNKRSDWIKTF. CDR3 sequence (DNA): TGTGCCACCTGGAACAAACGTAGTGATTGGATCAAGACGTTT.

This clone was counted a few times. One base separates it from a far larger clone, so it is likely a read error. Additional DNA sequences in this sample encode the identical CDR3. The rearrangement uses TRGV4 and TRGJ1 or TRGJ2. The J gene was missing in TCRdb and was found by matching the end of the DNA to germline. Germline lookup yields CDR1 EGSTGY and CDR2 YDSYTSSV. The length of the CDR3 is 14 residues. This CDR3 is CATWDIRDYYKKLF. In DNA, the CDR3 is TGTGCCACCTGGGACATAAGGGATTATTACAAGAAACTCTTT.

This clone has at least ten counts. This likely came from a read error, as a far larger clone is one base away. Other DNA sequences of this sample code for an identical CDR3. The rearrangement links TRGV9 to TRGJP. TCRdb offers no J gene call, so here the DNA was matched to germline to obtain one. Germline V gene sequence: CDR1 GITISATS, CDR2 ISYDGTV (reference sequence). The length of the CDR3 is 20 residues. The CDR3 region is CALWEVWSLLGELGKKIKVF. In nucleotides, the CDR3 is TGTGCCTTGTGGGAGGTCTGGTCTCTATTAGGAGAGTTAGGCAAAAAAATCAAGGTATTT.

This clone was observed at least ten times. Here the CDR3 reads CATWDGIDYYKKLF. CDR3 nucleotides: TGTGCCACCTGGGACGGAATCGATTATTATAAGAAACTCTTT. The rearrangement links TRGV3 to TRGJ1 or TRGJ2. The CDR3 totals 14 residues. Germline values: CDR1 VTNTFY, CDR2 YDVSTARD (reference sequence). With 3 bases clipped from V and 2 bases from J, the junction kept 7 bases outside the gene matches.

This clone was counted at least ten times. TCRdb's protein, taken from a much larger clone, differs from this DNA's translation at residue 11, likely owing to a read error; the protein displayed comes from the DNA. The V gene is TRGV4, the J gene TRGJ1 or TRGJ2. The J gene was not available in TCRdb and was assigned here by matching the DNA to germline segments. The CDR3 is made up of 15 amino acids. The germline V gene encodes CDR1 EGSTGY and CDR2 YDSYTSSV. CDR3 in DNA: TGTGCCACCTGGGATGGGGGCCTCTATTATCATAAGAAACTCTTT. The encoded protein is CATWDGGLYYHKKLF.

This clone has more than one count but fewer than ten. A far bigger clonotype differs at one base, so this is likely a read error. This chain connects TRGV9 to TRGJP. The J gene, not given by TCRdb, was assigned here from a germline match of the nucleotide sequence. Germline V gene lookup returns CDR1 GITISATS and CDR2 ISYDGTV (reference sequence). The CDR3 is 19 amino acids. The CDR3 spells CALWEVKKPEELGKKIKVF. The CDR3 DNA sequence: TGTGCCCTGTGGGAGGTGAAGAAGCCGGAAGAGTTGGGCAAAAAAATCAAGGTATTT.

In regard to this clone: This same CDR3 is encoded by further DNA sequences in the sample. The chain is built from TRGV9 and TRGJ1 or TRGJ2. TCRdb offers no J gene call, so here the DNA was matched to germline to obtain one. V was pared by 0 bases and J by 6 bases, with 8 bases of the junction left unmatched. Germline V gene data show CDR1 as GITISATS and CDR2 as ISYDGTV (reference sequence). This CDR3 has 14 residues. The CDR3 is CALWEVQRGYKKLF. The CDR3 coding sequence is TGTGCCTTGTGGGAGGTGCAAAGGGGTTATAAGAAACTCTTT.

This clone was observed at least ten times. The amino acid sequence in TCRdb belongs to a much larger clone and departs from this DNA's translation at residue 5, likely a sequencing read error; the sequence shown is translated from the DNA. This chain links TRGV2 with TRGJ1 or TRGJ2. TCRdb carries no J gene annotation; the J gene was assigned here by matching the DNA with germline. The length of the CDR3 is 14 residues. The germline V gene encodes CDR1 EGSNGY and CDR2 YDSYNSKV. The trim removed 5 bases at V and 6 bases at J, leaving 13 bases unmatched. The CDR3 loop is CATWGGLRSYKKLF. The CDR3, as DNA: TGTGCCACCTGGGGTGGGCTCAGGAGTTATAAGAAACTCTTT.

This clone was seen repeatedly, ten times or more. TCRdb records a much larger clone's protein for this DNA, with a difference at residue 8 that likely arises from a read error; the protein given is the translation of the DNA. This chain connects TRGV4 to TRGJ1 or TRGJ2. TCRdb offers no J gene call, so here the DNA was matched to germline to obtain one. V shed 0 bases, J shed 6 bases, and the junction held 8 bases outside the gene matches. The CDR3 loop spans 14 amino acids. Germline V lookup: CDR1 EGSTGY, CDR2 YDSYTSSV. The CDR3 bases are TGTGCCACCTGGGATGGGCCTCATCGTTATAAGAAACTCTTT. Translation: CATWDGPHRYKKLF.

In this sample, this clone is medium-sized. A much larger clone differs by one base, so this may be a read error. Other DNA sequences in the same sample also yield this CDR3. J is TRGJ1 or TRGJ2 and V is TRGV8. Germline CDR1 is VENAVY and CDR2 is YDSYNSRV. CDR3 length: 9 residues. The ends lost 2 bases at V and 11 bases at J; junction bases unmatched: 0. DNA for the CDR3: TGTGCCACCTGGGATAAGAAACTCTTT. This sequence encodes CATWDKKLF.

This clone has more than one count but fewer than ten. This probably arose from a read error, given a far larger clone one base away. It is unclear where the CDR3 begins or ends on the DNA, so no DNA is shown, and the CDR3 is as TCRdb lists it. The V gene is given as TRGV9, and no J gene call is available. CDR1 GITISATS and CDR2 ISYDGTV come from the germline V gene (reference sequence). Termini included, the CDR3 measures 28 amino acids. The CDR3 protein is CALFIIRNSLAVEQHWLSQVSIGRIQHF.

This clone was seen a few times. This is likely an artifact of a read error, given a far larger clone one base away. Other DNA sequences from this sample encode an identical CDR3 as well. J is TRGJP and V is TRGV9. The J gene is not listed in TCRdb, so it was assigned here from a DNA match to germline. In germline, CDR1 is GITISATS, CDR2 ISYDGTV (reference sequence). This CDR3 region has 19 residues. In DNA, the CDR3 is TGTGCCTGCAGCGGGAGTATAAGGGGAGGCGAGTTGGGCAAGAAAATCAAGGTATTT. It specifies CACSGSIRGGELGKKIKVF.